Listed below are T cell receptor beta chains from one sample, sequenced in a study of blood T cell repertoires in COVID-19. TCRdb's copy holds only in-frame clones and misses some; the assay was immunoSEQ multiplex PCR. The data contain some 230,000 clones, around 83% of them singletons. Sequencing input: peripheral blood. All receptors come from a woman aged 50 to 65 with acute or convalescent COVID-19. Both conserved end residues are part of each CDR3. The D gene is left open where the match is weak. Clone size is shown for a subset of rows, as once, few, many or a class of expanded clone.

TRBJ2-7 TRBV11-2 NA NA TGTGCCAGCAGCCCGGGGACTTACTACGAGCAGTACTTC CASSPGTYYEQYF
TRBJ1-2 TRBV6-5 NA TRBD1 TGTGCCAGCAGTTCTCCGGGACAGAGTTTCTATGGCTACACCTTC CASSSPGQSFYGYTF
TRBJ2-1 TRBV27 NA TRBD2 TGTGCCAGCAGTCCTAATCTAGCGGGGGGGATAGATGAGCAGTTCTTC CASSPNLAGGIDEQFF
TRBJ1-6 TRBV21-1 NA NA TGTGCCAGCAGCTATGGGGGGACGCCCTATAATTCACCCCTCCACTTT CASSYGGTPYNSPLHF
TRBJ1-1 TRBV30 NA NA TGTGCCTGGAGGAAACAGGATTTGAACACTGAAGCTTTCTTT CAWRKQDLNTEAFF
TRBJ2-1 TRBV7-9 NA NA TGTGCCAGCAGCTTTTCCGGGACTCCCAGCGGGGAGCAGTTCTTC CASSFSGTPSGEQFF
TRBJ2-1 TRBV29-1 few NA TGCAGCGGTAAAGCGGGCGGATTCAATGAGCAGTTCTTC CSGKAGGFNEQFF
TRBJ2-1 TRBV19 NA NA TGTGCCAGTAGTATAGATGGGCTCCAGACCTACAATGAGCAGTTCTTC CASSIDGLQTYNEQFF
TRBJ2-1 TRBV5-4 NA NA TGTGCCAGCAGCCCGGGACTGGAATATGGGGGTGAGCAGTTCTTC CASSPGLEYGGEQFF
TRBJ2-7 TRBV7-2 NA NA TGTGCCAGCAGCTGGGCGGGGTACGAGCAGTACTTC CASSWAGYEQYF
TRBJ1-2 TRBV7-2 NA NA TGTGCCAGCAGCTCCCCCCAGGGCAGGGTCTATGGCTACACCTTC CASSSPQGRVYGYTF
TRBJ1-6 TRBV7-9 NA NA TGTGCCAGCAGCTTAGACGGTAATTCACCCCTCCACTTT CASSLDGNSPLHF
TRBJ2-5 TRBV7-2 NA NA TGTGCCAGCAGCTTATCTTCCCTAGCAGGAGGCGAGACCCAGTACTTC CASSLSSLAGGETQYF
TRBJ2-1 TRBV4-1 NA TRBD2 TGCGCCAGCAGCCCATCGTGGACTAGCGGGGGGCGGGAGCAGTTCTTC CASSPSWTSGGREQFF
TRBJ2-5 TRBV28 NA NA TGTGCCAGCTCCCGGGGGAAAAGACACGGCCTTACCTTCCAAGAGACCCAGTACTTC CASSRGKRHGLTFQETQYF
TRBJ2-3 TRBV10-3 NA TRBD2 TGTGCCATCAGTGAGTTCAGGGGGACTAGCGGGAGGGCCAGCACAGATACGCAGTATTTT CAISEFRGTSGRASTDTQYF
TRBJ1-4 TRBV6-5 NA NA TGTGCCAGCACTCCAAAGGGGCCTGAAAAACTGTTTTTT CASTPKGPEKLFF
TRBJ1-6 TRBV5-1 NA NA TGCGCCAGCAGCTTAGACGGGAATTCACCCCTCCACTTT CASSLDGNSPLHF
TRBJ2-1 TRBV6-1 NA TRBD1 TGTGCCAGCAGTGAAAAAGGCTGGGGGACAGGGATCAACAATGAGCAGTTCTTC CASSEKGWGTGINNEQFF
TRBJ2-1 TRBV2 NA TRBD1 TGTGCCAGCAGGTCGGACAGGGGGCAGGTAAATGAGCAGTTCTTC CASRSDRGQVNEQFF
TRBJ1-4 TRBV29-1 NA NA TGCAGCGTTGGCACAGGGCCAACTAATGAAAAACTGTTTTTT CSVGTGPTNEKLFF
TRBJ2-7 TRBV28 few NA TGTGCCAGCAGTTTATTCGGGGGCTCCTACGAGCAGTACTTC CASSLFGGSYEQYF
TRBJ2-3 TRBV11-2 NA TRBD2 TGTGCCAGCAGCTTAGCTAGCGGGGGGAGCACAGATACGCAGTATTTT CASSLASGGSTDTQYF
TRBJ2-1 TRBV5-1 NA TRBD2 TGCGCCAGCAGCTTGACGGGAGGGGGCAATGAGCAGTTCTTC CASSLTGGGNEQFF
TRBJ1-2 TRBV19 NA TRBD1 TGTGCCAGTAGTATGGACAGGACGTACATTGGCTACACCTTC CASSMDRTYIGYTF
TRBJ2-7 TRBV28 NA NA TGTGCCAGCGGGAGGACGGGATACGAGCAGTACTTC CASGRTGYEQYF
TRBJ2-1 TRBV4-1 NA NA TGCGCCAGCAGCCAAGACGGTGTCTACAATGAGCAGTTCTTC CASSQDGVYNEQFF
TRBJ2-1 TRBV7-2 NA TRBD2 TGTGCCAGCAGCTTACTAGCGGGGCCTTACAATGAGCAGTTCTTC CASSLLAGPYNEQFF
TRBJ2-7 TRBV21-1 NA NA TGTGCCAGCGGCGAGGCCGGGACATTCGTCGAGCAGTACTTC CASGEAGTFVEQYF
TRBJ2-1 TRBV6-1 NA NA TGTGCCAGCGGTGAAAGGTCTCGGAGGATGGAGCAGTTCTTC CASGERSRRMEQFF
TRBJ1-2 TRBV4-3 NA NA TGCGCCAGCAGCCAAGAACCGGCGGAGATCAACTATGGCTACACCTTC CASSQEPAEINYGYTF
TRBJ1-6 TRBV19 NA NA TGTGCCAGTACCCCGGGACACGACAATTCACCCCTCCACTTT CASTPGHDNSPLHF
TRBJ1-2 TRBV27 NA NA TGTGCCAGCAGTCAGGGTACCGGTGGCTACACCTTC CASSQGTGGYTF
TRBJ2-2 TRBV18 NA TRBD1 TGTGCCAGCTCAACGACAGGGGACCCGAACACCGGGGAGCTGTTTTTT CASSTTGDPNTGELFF
TRBJ1-1 TRBV19 few NA TGTGCCAGTAGTATAGGCCCGGGGAGCACTGAAGCTTTCTTT CASSIGPGSTEAFF
TRBJ1-4 TRBV5-8 NA NA TGTGCCAGCAGCCCTCTGGAAAAACTGTTTTTT CASSPLEKLFF
TRBJ1-1 TRBV28 NA TRBD1 TGTGCCAGCAGTTTACAAGGGGGCGCAGGAGCTTTCTTT CASSLQGGAGAFF
TRBJ2-3 TRBV9 NA NA TGTGCCAGCAGCGTAACTAGCAGCTCTAGCACAGATACGCAGTATTTT CASSVTSSSSTDTQYF
TRBJ2-7 TRBV7-9 NA NA TGTGCCAGCAGCCCAGATGTCCGGGATACCTACGAGCAGTACTTC CASSPDVRDTYEQYF
TRBJ2-2 TRBV6-7 NA TRBD2 TGTGCCAGCGAACTAGCGGGGGGCACCGGGGAGCTGTTTTTT CASELAGGTGELFF
TRBJ2-2 TRBV5-1 NA TRBD2 TGCGCCAGCAGCCAAACTAGCGGGAGTATCACCGGGGAGCTGTTTTTT CASSQTSGSITGELFF
TRBJ1-3 TRBV5-1 NA NA TGCGCCAGCAGTGGGGGGAGCTCTGGAAACACCATATATTTT CASSGGSSGNTIYF
TRBJ2-1 TRBV30 NA TRBD2 TGTGCCTGGAGCCAAATGGGCGGGGGGTGGAATGAGCAGTTCTTC CAWSQMGGGWNEQFF
TRBJ1-1 TRBV3-1/TRBV3-2 NA TRBD1 TGTGCCAGCAGCACTCGACAGGGTCTTAGGGCTGAAGCTTTCTTT CASSTRQGLRAEAFF
TRBJ1-2 TRBV30 NA NA TGTGCCTGGACCGTAGGGGGTCTTGGCTACACCTTC CAWTVGGLGYTF
TRBJ2-2 TRBV7-7 NA NA TGTGCCAGCAGCTTAGGGGCCGGCCGGAACGGGGAGCTGTTTTTT CASSLGAGRNGELFF
TRBJ2-3 TRBV23-1 NA NA TGCGCCAGCAGACCCCGTGGGCGAGGGCCTGGGCAGTATTTT CASRPRGRGPGQYF
TRBJ1-2 TRBV28 NA NA TGTGCCAGCAGTGGGGGATGGGAGGGTTATGGCTACACCTTC CASSGGWEGYGYTF
TRBJ2-1 TRBV14 NA TRBD2 TGTGCCAGCAGCCAAGATCTGGGAGCGGGGGGGCGGCACTACAATGAGCAGTTCTTC CASSQDLGAGGRHYNEQFF
TRBJ2-7 TRBV24-1 NA TRBD1 TGTGCCACCAGTGATTCGCAAGGTCGGACAGGGTCCTACGAGCAGTACTTC CATSDSQGRTGSYEQYF
TRBJ1-1 TRBV9 NA NA TGTGCCAGCAGCGTAGTGGGGGAGGGGACTGAAGCTTTCTTT CASSVVGEGTEAFF
TRBJ1-6 TRBV6-2/TRBV6-3 NA NA TGTGCCAGCAGTTACTCCTACGACATTTCACCCCTCCACTTT CASSYSYDISPLHF